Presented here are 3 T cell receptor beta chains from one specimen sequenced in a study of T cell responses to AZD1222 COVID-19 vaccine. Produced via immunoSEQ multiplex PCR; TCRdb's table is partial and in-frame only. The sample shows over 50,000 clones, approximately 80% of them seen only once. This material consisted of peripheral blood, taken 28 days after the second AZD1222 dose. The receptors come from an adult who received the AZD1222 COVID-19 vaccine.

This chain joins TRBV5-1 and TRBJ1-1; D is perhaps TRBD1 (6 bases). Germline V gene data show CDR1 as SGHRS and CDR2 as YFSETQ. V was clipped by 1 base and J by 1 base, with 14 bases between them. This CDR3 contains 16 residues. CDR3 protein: CASSLRSGAPNTEAFF. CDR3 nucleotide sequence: TGCGCCAGCAGCTTGCGGTCAGGGGCTCCGAACACTGAAGCTTTCTTT. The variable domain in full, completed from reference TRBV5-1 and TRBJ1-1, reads KAGVTQTPRYLIKTRGQQVTLSCSPISGHRSVSWYQQTPGQGLQFLFEYFSETQRNKGNFPGRFSGRQFSNSRSEMNVSTLELGDSALYLCASSLRSGAPNTEAFFGQGTRLTVV.

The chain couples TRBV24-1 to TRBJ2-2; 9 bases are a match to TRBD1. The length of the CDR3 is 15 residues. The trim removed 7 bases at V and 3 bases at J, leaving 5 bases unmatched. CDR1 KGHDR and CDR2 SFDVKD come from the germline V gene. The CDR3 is CATRPGQGYTGELFF. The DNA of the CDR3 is TGTGCCACCAGACCGGGACAGGGATACACCGGGGAGCTGTTTTTT.

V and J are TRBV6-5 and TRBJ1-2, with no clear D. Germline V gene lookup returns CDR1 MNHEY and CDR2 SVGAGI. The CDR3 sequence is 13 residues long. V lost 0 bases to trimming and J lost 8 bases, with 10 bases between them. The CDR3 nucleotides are TGTGCCAGCAGTTACTCTACTCGGAGGGGCTACACCTTC. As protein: CASSYSTRRGYTF.